The rows below give T cell receptor beta chains drawn from one sample of a study of CD8+ T cells in alopecia areata. The protocol was immunoSEQ multiplex PCR, while the TCRdb copy is restricted to in-frame clones and leaves out a portion. The sample consists of roughly 99,000 clones, 84% of them appearing once. The sample consisted of CD8+ T cells sorted from blood, taken at week 24, from a patient treated with tofacitinib. The origin of the receptors is a human donor with alopecia areata. Each CDR3 is given with its conserved first and last residue. D genes are given only for firm matches. The size entry is marked missing in some rows and otherwise reads once, few, many or a size class.

clone_size d_call j_call cdr3_length v_call cdr3_nt cdr3_aa
NA TRBD2 TRBJ2-3 18 TRBV5-6 TGTGCCAGCAGCCAGGAGCTAGCGGGGGGACCTAGCACAGATACGCAGTATTTT CASSQELAGGPSTDTQYF
NA TRBD1 TRBJ2-1 16 TRBV7-9 TGTGCCAGCAGCAGCAACCGGGACAGGGTCGGCAATGAGCAGTTCTTC CASSSNRDRVGNEQFF
NA NA TRBJ2-7 14 TRBV4-3 TGCGCCAGCAGCCAAGAAACAGGACCCTACGAGCAGTACTTC CASSQETGPYEQYF
NA TRBD1 TRBJ2-2 18 TRBV7-6 TGTGCCAGCAGCTTCGGCAACAGGGGGAATACGAACACCGGGGAGCTGTTTTTT CASSFGNRGNTNTGELFF
NA NA TRBJ2-1 13 TRBV4-1 TGCGCCAGCAGCCAAGATAGCGCGAATGAGCAGTTCTTC CASSQDSANEQFF
NA NA TRBJ1-1 11 TRBV2 TGTGCCAGCAAGGTCAACACTGAAGCTTTCTTT CASKVNTEAFF
NA TRBD1 TRBJ1-5 15 TRBV19 TGTGCCAGTACCCCGACAGGGACTAGCAATCAGCCCCAGCATTTT CASTPTGTSNQPQHF
NA NA TRBJ2-1 12 TRBV5-1 TGCGCCAGCAGCTTCGACCACAATGAGCAGTTCTTC CASSFDHNEQFF
NA NA TRBJ2-7 16 TRBV10-3 TGTGCCATCAGTGATATGGAGGTCGGGGTCTCCTACGAGCAGTACTTC CAISDMEVGVSYEQYF
NA NA TRBJ1-1 16 TRBV10-3 TGTGCCATCAGTGAGTCAGAACACAGGGTATCAAGTGAAGCTTTCTTT CAISESEHRVSSEAFF
NA NA TRBJ2-3 15 TRBV4-2 TGTGCCAGCAGCCAAGAGGAGGGAGCCGCAGATACGCAGTATTTT CASSQEEGAADTQYF
NA NA TRBJ2-7 15 TRBV4-1 TGCGCCAGCAGCCAAGGGAGGACCACAGGGTACGAGCAGTACTTC CASSQGRTTGYEQYF
once NA TRBJ1-2 15 TRBV7-9 TGTGCCAGCAGCCCAGAACAGGGTTTGAAGCGGGGCTACACCTTC CASSPEQGLKRGYTF
NA NA TRBJ1-6 17 TRBV15 TGTGCCACCAGCAGGAACGAGGGACGTACTTATAATTCACCCCTCCACTTT CATSRNEGRTYNSPLHF
once NA TRBJ1-1 14 TRBV6-5 TGTGCCAGCAGTACACACCCAGAGGTCACTGAAGCTTTCTTT CASSTHPEVTEAFF
NA NA TRBJ2-7 13 TRBV5-4 TGTGCCAGCAGTCGGGACGGGGACTACGAGCAGTACTTC CASSRDGDYEQYF
NA TRBD2 TRBJ2-7 12 TRBV6-5 TGTGCCAGCAGTTACGCGGGGGGCGAGCAGTACTTC CASSYAGGEQYF
NA TRBD1 TRBJ2-6 14 TRBV6-1 TGTGCCACGGGACAGTACTCTGGGGCCAACGTCCTGACTTTC CATGQYSGANVLTF
NA NA TRBJ2-1 12 TRBV7-9 TGTGCCAGCGGTGGGGTAATCGATGAGCAGTTCTTC CASGGVIDEQFF
NA TRBD2 TRBJ2-3 15 TRBV27 TGTGCCAGCAGTTTATTAGCGGGGGCGCGAGATACGCAGTATTTT CASSLLAGARDTQYF
few TRBD2 TRBJ2-3 17 TRBV7-8 TGTGCCAGCAGCTTAGACCGACTAGCGAGCCTCACAGATACGCAGTATTTT CASSLDRLASLTDTQYF
few NA TRBJ2-2 12 TRBV29-1 TGCAGCGCCTCGCAGACAGCCGGGGAGCTGTTTTTT CSASQTAGELFF
NA NA TRBJ1-5 14 TRBV5-6 TGTGCCAGCAGCTTGGGGTCAGGGGATCAGCCCCAGCATTTT CASSLGSGDQPQHF
NA TRBD1 TRBJ2-1 19 TRBV7-9 TGTGCCAGCAGCTTACGGACAGGTCCCGCGGTGAGCTCCTACAATGAGCAGTTCTTC CASSLRTGPAVSSYNEQFF
NA NA TRBJ1-2 15 TRBV4-2 TGTGCCAGCAGCCAAGTGGGACATGTAGACTATGGCTACACCTTC CASSQVGHVDYGYTF
NA NA TRBJ2-1 15 TRBV29-1 TGCAGCGTCGAACTTGACTCAACGCCCTACAATGAGCAGTTCTTC CSVELDSTPYNEQFF
few NA TRBJ2-7 13 TRBV7-6 TGTGCCAGCAGCTCGGACAGCTCCTACGAGCAGTACTTC CASSSDSSYEQYF
NA TRBD1 TRBJ2-2 16 TRBV6-1 TGTGCCAGCAGTCAAGACAGGGGCATCGGAACCGGGGAGCTGTTTTTT CASSQDRGIGTGELFF
once NA TRBJ2-1 13 TRBV27 TGTGCCAGCAGTTTTGGTCTCGCGGGGGAGCAGTTCTTC CASSFGLAGEQFF
once NA TRBJ2-7 11 TRBV13 TGTGCCAGCAGCTCCAGCTACGAGCAGTACTTC CASSSSYEQYF
NA NA TRBJ2-7 12 TRBV7-9 TGTGCCAGCAGCTTTGCAGGCTACGAGCAGTACTTC CASSFAGYEQYF
NA TRBD1 TRBJ1-5 14 TRBV7-9 TGTGCCAGCAGCCCGACAGGGGAGGCTCAGCCCCAGCATTTT CASSPTGEAQPQHF
NA NA TRBJ1-4 14 TRBV10-1 TGCGCCAGCAGTGAGAATAGGGGCCGGGAAAAACTGTTTTTT CASSENRGREKLFF
once TRBD1 TRBJ2-3 14 TRBV2 TGTGCCAGCTTCGACAGGGTGAGGGCAGATACGCAGTATTTT CASFDRVRADTQYF
NA TRBD2 TRBJ2-1 13 TRBV7-9 TGTGCCAGCAGCCAGCGACTAGCCCATGAGCAGTTCTTC CASSQRLAHEQFF
few NA TRBJ1-1 13 TRBV14 TGTGCCAGCAGCCGGCCCAGGGGAGGTGAAGCTTTCTTT CASSRPRGGEAFF
NA TRBD1 TRBJ1-5 14 TRBV6-5 TGTGCCAGCAACCCGGACAGGGTGGATCAGCCCCAGCATTTT CASNPDRVDQPQHF
once NA TRBJ2-2 11 TRBV6-6 TGTGCCAGCACAAGGACCGGGGAGCTGTTTTTT CASTRTGELFF
NA NA TRBJ2-1 13 TRBV25-1 TGTGCCAGCAGTGGACCGAGTCACCAATTACAGTTCTTC CASSGPSHQLQFF
NA NA TRBJ2-1 13 TRBV29-1 TGCAGCGTTCCCATAGGAAATTACAATGAGCAGTTCTTC CSVPIGNYNEQFF
NA NA TRBJ1-1 13 TRBV19 TGTGCCACCTCCACCGGCGGTAACACTGAAGCTTTCTTT CATSTGGNTEAFF
NA NA TRBJ1-6 14 TRBV30 TGTGCCTGGAGTTTAGGACAGCCATATTCACCCCTCCACTTT CAWSLGQPYSPLHF
once NA TRBJ2-3 17 TRBV29-1 TGCAGCGTCGACCCAGGGTTGTCAGCGCGCGGCACAGATACGCAGTATTTT CSVDPGLSARGTDTQYF
NA TRBD2 TRBJ2-5 16 TRBV4-1 TGCGCCAGCAGCAGGAGACTAGCGGGGTACCAAGAGACCCAGTACTTC CASSRRLAGYQETQYF
NA NA TRBJ1-6 15 TRBV25-1 TGTGCCAGCAGGGGAGTGGGACATCAGAATTCACCCCTCCACTTT CASRGVGHQNSPLHF